This T cell receptor beta chain was recorded in a study of blood T cell repertoires in COVID-19 (dated by TCRdb to the early 2020s). About the study as a whole: The collaborator samples originated in the United States, Italy and Spain and spanned the acute and convalescent phases of COVID-19. The prospective study material was composed of cDNA or gDNA derived from T cells, B-cell-depleted T cells, or PBMCs. Subjects who had been exposed to COVID-19, were actively infected with it, or had recovered from it provided the deeply sampled blood TCRbeta repertoires that made up the dataset. The repertoires were released in a freely available public database meant as a resource for research on the immune response to SARS-CoV-2. Samples came from the ongoing ImmuneRACE study (first 160 participants) plus 1,254 subjects from 6 global collaborators. Sample metadata almost always included a de-identified subject ID, COVID-19 status, age in years and sex. Where available, HLA class I and class II types were taken from metadata supplied by the sample provider and were not determined by assay-based typing. The full study reports these points: The quantity of clinical and demographic metadata differed by source and by participant and was supplied without curation.

Each collaborating institution followed its own protocols to collect whole blood in K2EDTA tubes. For TCRbeta analysis, collaborators shipped samples as frozen whole blood, isolated PBMCs, or DNA extracted from either of those sample types. In regard to this clone: What antigen it recognizes has not been identified. No per-base quality is available; no much larger clone lies one base away.

TCRbeta CDR3 regions were amplified from genomic DNA using the immunoSEQ Assay, a bias-controlled multiplex PCR. Turning to the authors' computational methods: The number of nucleated cells in each sample was estimated from the amplification of reference gene primers within the assay. Sequence reads were collapsed and filtered to measure the absolute abundance of every unique TCRbeta CDR3 rearrangement. For each sample, productive Simpson clonality was calculated as the square root of Simpson's diversity index across productive rearrangements. The source is immuneACCESS, and TCRdb retained only in-frame sequences with V and J called. Part of the clones is not carried over; for the studies checked, unresolved V genes explain less than half of this, and the remainder is unexplained. The V and J calls and the clone size are those of that table, but D and trimming were determined from the DNA. For this sample the table gives more than 70,000 clones, of which more than 80% were detected only once. Nearly 5% of the sample goes to the ten largest clones.

From cysteine to phenylalanine, the CDR3 is 15 amino acids long. The kept DNA is CDR3 alone, 45 bases in frame from the first base. V trim: 5 bases; J trim: 4 bases; unmatched bases: 10. Looking up the germline V gene yields CDR1 SGHVS and CDR2 FNYEAQ. The chain links TRBV7-6 with TRBJ2-7, with TRBD1 matching 8 junction bases. The source of this sequence is an elderly woman with active or convalescent COVID-19. Source material: peripheral blood. The DNA is TGTGCCAGCAGCCCCGGGACAGGTCCTCTGTACGAGCAGTACTTC. Its protein product is CASSPGTGPLYEQYF. Beyond the CDR3, the reference TRBV7-6 and TRBJ2-7 genes provide the residues; the full variable domain reads: GAGVSQSPRYKVTKRGQDVALRCDPISGHVSLYWYRQALGQGPEFLTYFNYEAQQDKSGLPNDRFSAERPEGSISTLTIQRTEQRDSAMYRCASSPGTGPLYEQYFGPGTRLTVT.